Below are 2 T cell receptor beta chains sequenced from a single sample in a study of technical replicates of blood from a few donors. TCRdb keeps only in-frame clones here, not all; method: immunoSEQ multiplex PCR. The profile shows 55,000 to 75,000 clones, 91% of them singletons. The specimen was PBMCs. The source is a human donor in good health. Some clones in this sample may be carry-over from other donors' samples.

The genes are TRBV6-1 and TRBJ2-1; D unclear. Germline CDR1 is MNHNS and CDR2 is SASEGT. Trimming shortened V by 3 bases and J by 1 base, and 16 bases separated the two germline ends. This CDR3 spans 17 amino acids. In DNA form, the CDR3 reads TGTGCCAGCAGTGATCCAGGTACCCTTCGGTCCTACAATGAGCAGTTCTTC. Protein sequence: CASSDPGTLRSYNEQFF.

The rearrangement uses TRBV5-1 and TRBJ2-7; the D gene is possibly TRBD2 (7 bases). Trimming took 3 bases from V and 3 from J, leaving 13 bases between them. CDR1 SGHRS and CDR2 YFSETQ come from the germline V gene. The CDR3 is made up of 14 amino acids. DNA of the CDR3: TGCGCCAGCAGCTCCCAGAGGGGGGGCTACGAGCAGTACTTC. It is translated as CASSSQRGGYEQYF. Full variable domain (missing parts from reference TRBV5-1 and TRBJ2-7): KAGVTQTPRYLIKTRGQQVTLSCSPISGHRSVSWYQQTPGQGLQFLFEYFSETQRNKGNFPGRFSGRQFSNSRSEMNVSTLELGDSALYLCASSSQRGGYEQYFGPGTRLTVT.